This paragraph covers one T cell receptor beta chain sequence. What it binds is unknown. These data originate in a study of T cell repertoires in cytomegalovirus infection. Across the study: The authors used CMV epitopes that were HLA-C-restricted (recently identified) and HLA-B-restricted (well studied). Matching HLA type and CMV infection were both indicated by public TCR beta signatures.

Whole-study findings and limits: It was HLA-C-restricted CMV-specific TCR beta clonotypes that dominated the response ex vivo. Of the TCR beta families, the public ones yielded a cumulative frequency that identified carriers of CMV plus the relevant HLA.

TCRdb independently ran MiXCR on the reads; one entry per CDR3 protein. This sample carries about 160,000 distinct CDR3 sequences, 20% to 25% of them seen once, and the ten largest clones take roughly 27%. This clonotype originated in a human donor in good health (CMV status not recorded). Some clones in this sample may be carry-over from other donors' samples. The material was CD8+ T cells from cultured PBMCs, obtained from culture after CMV antigen stimulation.

The CDR3 sequence is CASSLSGGREKLFF. The CDR3 DNA reads TGTGCCAGCAGTTTATCGGGAGGTCGGGAAAAACTGTTTTTT. The rearrangement uses TRBV27 and TRBJ1-4; D uncertain. Trimming shortened V by 0 bases and J by 8 bases, and 10 bases separated the two germline ends. The CDR3 length is 14 residues. Looked up from germline, CDR1 is MNHEY and CDR2 is SMNVEV (reference sequence).